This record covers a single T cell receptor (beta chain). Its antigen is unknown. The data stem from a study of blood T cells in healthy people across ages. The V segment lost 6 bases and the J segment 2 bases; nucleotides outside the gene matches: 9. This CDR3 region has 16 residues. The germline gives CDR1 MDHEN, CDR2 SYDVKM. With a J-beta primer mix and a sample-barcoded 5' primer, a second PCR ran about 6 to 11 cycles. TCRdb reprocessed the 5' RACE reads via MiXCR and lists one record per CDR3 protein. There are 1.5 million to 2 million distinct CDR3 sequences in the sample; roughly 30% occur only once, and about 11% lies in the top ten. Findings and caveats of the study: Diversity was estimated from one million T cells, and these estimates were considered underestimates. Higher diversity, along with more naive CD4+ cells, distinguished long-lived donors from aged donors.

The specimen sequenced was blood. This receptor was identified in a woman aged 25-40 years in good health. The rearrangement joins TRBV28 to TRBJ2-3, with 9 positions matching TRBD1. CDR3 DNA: TGTGCCAGCAGCGGGGACAGGGCAGGACCCACAGATACGCAGTATTTT. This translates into CASSGDRAGPTDTQYF.